A single sample gave rise to the 20 T cell receptor beta chains below, sequenced in a study of early T cells in non-severe SARS-CoV-2 infection. MiXCR was run by TCRdb on the 5' RACE reads, yielding one entry per CDR3 protein. The data show around 78,000 distinct CDR3 sequences, with about a tenth seen just once and under 10% held by the top ten. Specimen: whole blood, collected at baseline. The receptors originated from an adult who was a healthcare worker with PCR-confirmed SARS-CoV-2 infection or an uninfected control (not recorded which).

The chain couples TRBV5-1 to TRBJ2-5; the D gene is possibly TRBD2 (6 bases). CDR1 SGHRS and CDR2 YFSETQ come from the germline V gene. The germline V and J ends were trimmed by 6 bases and 5 bases, with 11 bases remaining between them. This CDR3 is 12 amino acids long. CDR3 amino acids: CASKGTGETQYF. Written as DNA, the CDR3 is TGCGCCAGCAAAGGGACTGGGGAGACCCAGTACTTC.

This clonotype has a count of ten or more. This chain uses TRBV7-2 with TRBJ2-1; 7 positions agree with TRBD2. CDR1 is SGHTA and CDR2 is FQGNSA in the germline V gene. This CDR3 contains 13 residues. J gave up 9 bases and V 5 bases, and 7 bases lay outside the gene matches. The CDR3 sequence: CASSPKRGGEQFF. Here the CDR3 DNA reads TGTGCCAGCAGCCCAAAGCGGGGCGGTGAGCAGTTCTTC.

This clonotype appeared many times. This CDR3 is CASSPAAGSRDEQFF. CDR3 DNA sequence: TGTGCCAGCTCACCAGCGGCAGGGAGCCGGGATGAGCAGTTCTTC. This chain joins TRBV18 and TRBJ2-1; D is possibly TRBD1 or TRBD2 (5 bases each). Germline V gene data show CDR1 as KGHSH and CDR2 as LQKENI. The CDR3 consists of 15 residues. Trimming cost V 2 bases and J 8 bases, with 16 bases left between them.

This clonotype was observed a handful of times. The J gene is TRBJ2-2, the V gene TRBV5-1; D gene ambiguous. Germline loops: CDR1 SGHRS, CDR2 YFSETQ. The V gene lost 1 base and the J gene lost 6 bases, with 16 bases spanning the gap. This CDR3 contains 16 residues. CDR3: CASSLLAAGEAGELFF. The CDR3 DNA follows: TGCGCCAGCAGCTTGTTGGCGGCAGGAGAGGCCGGGGAGCTGTTTTTT.

This clonotype was detected only a few times. The chain carries TRBV20-1 and TRBJ1-2, with D uncertain. The V gene lost 1 base and the J gene lost 4 bases, with 10 bases spanning the gap. Germline V CDR1 and CDR2: DFQATT, SNEGSKA (reference sequence). The CDR3 loop spans 13 amino acids. The CDR3 DNA reads TGCAGTGCTAGAGGAGGGCAGACCTATGGCTACACCTTC. This gives the protein CSARGGQTYGYTF.

This clonotype was recorded at least ten times. This chain uses TRBV6-5 with TRBJ1-5; D gene ambiguous. V shed 4 bases and J shed 6 bases, with 16 bases lying between them. Germline V gene lookup returns CDR1 MNHEY and CDR2 SVGAGI. The CDR3 spans 15 residues. For the CDR3, the DNA is TGTGCCAGCAGTTCCCCGACGGCCCCCGGTCAGCCCCAGCATTTT. Protein product: CASSSPTAPGQPQHF.

The genes are TRBV18 and TRBJ2-7; 11 bases agree with TRBD2. The germline gives CDR1 KGHSH, CDR2 LQKENI. V lost 3 bases, J lost 4 bases, and 8 bases stayed unmatched. This CDR3 has 16 amino acids. In DNA form, the CDR3 reads TGTGCCAGCTCACCTGGGACTAGCGGAACGCCTTACGAGCAGTACTTC. This encodes CASSPGTSGTPYEQYF.

This clonotype showed up just a few times. This chain links TRBV6-6 with TRBJ1-6; no clear D. The V end lost 2 bases, the J end lost 10 bases, and 15 bases lay between the germline ends. Germline assignment: CDR1 MNHNY and CDR2 SVGAGI (reference sequence). The CDR3 runs to 15 residues. The CDR3 nucleotides are TGTGCCAGCAGTTACGCCGGCAGTCAGCCCTCACCCCTCCACTTT. Amino acids: CASSYAGSQPSPLHF.

There are a few counts of this clonotype. The rearrangement joins TRBV20-1 to TRBJ1-5; a possible D gene is TRBD1 (6 bases). V dropped 0 bases and J dropped 0 bases, with 12 bases sitting between them. Germline V gene data show CDR1 as DFQATT and CDR2 as SNEGSKA (reference sequence). The CDR3 has 16 residues. The CDR3 DNA sequence: TGCAGTGCTAGAGATGACAGGTACTATAGCAATCAGCCCCAGCATTTT. Encoded protein: CSARDDRYYSNQPQHF.

This clonotype has only a few counts. The CDR3 DNA reads TGTGCCAGCTCACTCGACCAGGGAAACACCATATATTTT. This sequence encodes CASSLDQGNTIYF. The chain combines TRBV18 with TRBJ1-3; D uncertain. Trimming shortened V by 4 bases and J by 4 bases, and 8 bases separated the two germline ends. Germline assignment: CDR1 KGHSH and CDR2 LQKENI. This CDR3 has 13 amino acids. The whole variable domain, remainder taken from reference TRBV18 and TRBJ1-3, is NAGVMQNPRHLVRRRGQEARLRCSPMKGHSHVYWYRQLPEEGLKFMVYLQKENIIDESGMPKERFSAEFPKEGPSILRIQQVVRGDSAAYFCASSLDQGNTIYFGEGSWLTVV.

The rearrangement uses TRBV6-1 and TRBJ2-2; the match to TRBD1 covers 8 bases. V gave up 2 bases and J gave up 7 bases; unmatched junction bases: 9. CDR1 is MNHNS, CDR2 SASEGT, per germline. This CDR3 comprises 16 residues. The CDR3 DNA sequence: TGTGCCAGCAGTGAACAATTCCAGGGGGCGATCGGGGAGCTGTTTTTT. This codes for CASSEQFQGAIGELFF.

This clonotype was counted between two and nine times. The chain combines TRBV30 with TRBJ1-6; D remains ambiguous. V was shortened by 8 bases and J by 4 bases, with 9 bases between the two germline ends. The CDR3 runs to 12 residues. Germline V gives CDR1 GTSNPN, CDR2 SVGIG (reference sequence). The CDR3 DNA reads as TGTGCCGCGGTAGGTTATAATTCACCCCTCCACTTT. The encoded protein is CAAVGYNSPLHF.

This chain uses TRBV10-1 with TRBJ2-7; unclear D gene. Trimming took off 2 bases at V and 2 bases at J, with 4 bases between the two ends. Germline V CDR1 and CDR2: WNHNN, SYGVQD (reference sequence). This CDR3 is 12 amino acids long. CDR3 nucleotide sequence: TGCGCCAGCAGTGAGCCACCCTACGAGCAGTACTTC. It yields the protein CASSEPPYEQYF.

The chain recombines TRBV7-8 with TRBJ1-1; D gene ambiguous. The V gene's germline CDR1 is SGHVS and CDR2 FQNEAQ. The CDR3 has 15 residues. The germline V and J ends were trimmed by 6 bases and 3 bases, with 17 bases remaining between them. The CDR3 loop is CASSRTRRKYTEAFF. In DNA, the CDR3 is TGTGCCAGCAGTCGGACCCGAAGAAAGTACACTGAAGCTTTCTTT. The full variable domain, its missing parts supplied by reference TRBV7-8 and TRBJ1-1, is GAGVSQSPRYKVAKRGQDVALRCDPISGHVSLFWYQQALGQGPEFLTYFQNEAQLDKSGLPSDRFFAERPEGSVSTLKIQRTQQEDSAVYLCASSRTRRKYTEAFFGQGTRLTVV.

This clonotype was found many times. This chain joins TRBV2 and TRBJ2-1, with TRBD2 matching over 7 bases. J gave up 5 bases and V 4 bases, and 2 bases lay outside the gene matches. The CDR3 is 13 residues long. The germline gives CDR1 SNHLY, CDR2 FYNNEI. The CDR3 bases are TGTGCCAGCAGTGGGGGACTAAACAATGAGCAGTTCTTC. The encoded protein is CASSGGLNNEQFF.

There are a few counts of this clonotype. The V gene is TRBV7-2, the J gene TRBJ2-3; 7 bases align to TRBD1. The V segment lost 1 base and the J segment 6 bases; nucleotides outside the gene matches: 7. CDR1 and CDR2 from the germline V gene are SGHTA and FQGNSA. This CDR3 contains 15 residues. The CDR3 nucleotides read TGTGCCAGCAGCTTAGTTACAGGGGTCTGGGATACGCAGTATTTT. Its protein product is CASSLVTGVWDTQYF.

This sequence joins TRBV5-4 and TRBJ1-1; maybe TRBD1 (6 bases). With 3 bases removed from V and 1 base from J, the gap between germline ends came to 10 bases. Germline CDR1 SGHNT, CDR2 YYREEE (reference sequence). This CDR3 has 14 residues. CDR3 DNA: TGTGCCAGCAGCTCTATGACAGGGAACACTGAAGCTTTCTTT. The encoded protein is CASSSMTGNTEAFF.

CDR3 nucleotide sequence: TGTGCCTGGAGTCGGGCCATCGGACACGAGCAGTACTTC. Its protein product is CAWSRAIGHEQYF. The chain employs TRBV30 and TRBJ2-7; D not resolved. The germline V gene encodes CDR1 GTSNPN and CDR2 SVGIG (reference sequence). V was clipped by 2 bases and J by 5 bases, with 13 bases between them. CDR3 length equals 13 residues.

The chain carries TRBV20-1 and TRBJ1-1; a weak D match, TRBD1 (6 bases). Germline values: CDR1 DFQATT, CDR2 SNEGSKA (reference sequence). V shed 7 bases and J shed 5 bases, with 17 bases lying between them. The CDR3 spans 13 residues. The CDR3 DNA sequence: TGCAGTGTTAAAAAGGGGGTAGATACTGAAGCTTTCTTT. It codes for CSVKKGVDTEAFF.

Points on this clonotype: This may arise from a read error, as a much more abundant clone is one base away. The chain employs TRBV30 and TRBJ1-5; D is unclear. The germline V gene has CDR1 GTSNPN and CDR2 SVGIG (reference sequence). V gave up 3 bases and J gave up 7 bases, with 16 bases separating them. The CDR3 covers 14 residues. CDR3 sequence: CAWRASGFGQPQHF. For the CDR3, the DNA is TGTGCCTGGAGAGCCTCAGGTTTCGGGCAGCCCCAGCATTTT.